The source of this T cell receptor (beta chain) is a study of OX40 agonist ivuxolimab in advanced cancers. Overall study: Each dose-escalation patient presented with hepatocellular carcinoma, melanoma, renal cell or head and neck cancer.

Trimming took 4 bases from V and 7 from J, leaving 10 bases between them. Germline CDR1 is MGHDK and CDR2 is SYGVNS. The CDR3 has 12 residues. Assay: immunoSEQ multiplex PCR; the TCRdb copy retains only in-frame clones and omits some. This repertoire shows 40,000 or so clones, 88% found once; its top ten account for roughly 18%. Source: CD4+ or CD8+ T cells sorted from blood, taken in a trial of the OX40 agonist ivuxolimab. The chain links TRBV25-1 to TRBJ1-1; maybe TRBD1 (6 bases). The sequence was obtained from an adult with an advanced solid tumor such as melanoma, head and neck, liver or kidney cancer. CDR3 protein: CASSVGGIEAFF. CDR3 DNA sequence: TGTGCCAGCAGTGTAGGGGGAATTGAAGCTTTCTTT. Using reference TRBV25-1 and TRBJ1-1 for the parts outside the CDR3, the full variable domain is EADIYQTPRYLVIGTGKKITLECSQTMGHDKMYWYQQDPGMELHLIHYSYGVNSTEKGDLSSESTVSRIRTEHFPLTLESARPSHTSQYLCASSVGGIEAFFGQGTRLTVV.